Detailed here is one TCR beta chain. This clone's antigen is unknown. No much larger clonotype is one base removed from it; base qualities were not supplied. The sample holds other DNA sequences that translate to the same CDR3. The data derive from a study of shared clonotypes between healthy human individuals (dated by TCRdb to 2018 to 2021). Study-wide context: A few men and two women, aged 18 to 49 years, made up the cohort. For each donor, CD4 naive and CD4 memory were each run on three plates, CD8 naive on two plates, and CD8 memory on one plate. To estimate repertoire size and how much clonotypes are shared between individuals, the study performed deep sequencing of blood TCR repertoires from about five healthy adults. To increase sequencing depth and limit assay-specific biases, TCR repertoire library preparation and sequencing were carried out by different laboratories using diverse techniques. Each donor's leukapheresis produced roughly between about 0.9 and 9.5 billion PBMCs.

The donors were healthy, HIV-negative adults with no recently reported acute infections or vaccinations. Only Caucasian adults living in Nashville, Tennessee, USA were represented among the donors. CD4+ T cells were enriched by magnetic negative selection; naive cells were then positively selected on CD45RA, and the negative fraction formed the memory subset. Blood was obtained by leukapheresis, after which PBMCs were separated by Ficoll-Histopaque density gradient centrifugation and cryopreserved in liquid nitrogen vapor phase. Purity and quantity of every magnetically sorted T cell population were checked by analytical flow cytometry. Genomic DNA was isolated from each sorted fraction and quantified by UV absorbance on a Nanodrop 2000c. Using the deep immunoSEQ assay, TCR CDR3 regions were amplified from genomic DNA by multiplex PCR. Extracted genomic DNA from each cell subset was spread evenly across all wells of several immunoSEQ 96-well plates, with each plate serving as a replicate. For sorted subsets, about 220 ng of genomic DNA, equivalent to roughly 30,000 T cell genomes, went into each replicate PCR. Purified libraries were measured with a Qubit 3.0 fluorometer, size-checked on a Bioanalyzer 2100, and measured again with the KAPA Library Quantification kit. Every immunoSEQ 96-well plate was sequenced on a dedicated single-read 150-cycle Illumina NextSeq 550 flow cell. In the paper's pipeline: Because the immunoSEQ output included only junctional sequences and no quality scores, the filtering could not be the same as the filtering used for full-length reads. Sequences were annotated with PyIR, a Python wrapper for IgBLAST v1.9, and V/J genes and CDR3 were assigned using IMGT germline references. Any read was removed if the V/J assignment was weak (E-value above 1e-6), the CDR3 was missing, or the read contained stop codons, out-of-frame junctions, or ambiguous translated residues. V3J clonotypes were defined by identical inferred V gene, J gene, and CDR3 amino acid sequence. Percentage overlap between repertoires was computed as shared unique clonotypes divided by the size of the smaller repertoire. Three approaches were used to assess repertoire richness: RTK rarefaction, the Chao1 estimator, and Recon v2.1 estimates of unobserved clonotypes. For all TCRbeta clonotypes obtained by the gDNA method from a handful of donors, generation probabilities were computed with OLGA. Not all clones reach the TCRdb copy of this immuneACCESS table, which keeps in-frame sequences only. Checked studies attribute under half of the gap to unresolved V genes and leave the rest unexplained. V, J and clone size are taken as reported in that table, and D and trimming were inferred from the DNA itself. In all, the sample holds roughly 1.5 million clones, and 95% to 99% of those were seen once. Clones ranked in the top ten supply 0.4% to 0.55% of the sample.

CDR3 length: 11 amino acids, cysteine to phenylalanine. Just CDR3 DNA is preserved here, 33 bases in frame from base 1. According to the germline V gene, CDR1 reads MDHEN and CDR2 reads SYDVKM. The germline ends are 7 bases apart after V is trimmed by 6 bases and J by 4 bases. Beyond this particular receptor, the publication reports: When a few donors were compared, the shared fraction of clonotypes was 5% to 6.5% for naive CD4, more than 3% for naive CD8, 2.3% for memory CD4, and approximately 0.4% for memory CD8. Sampling was restricted to blood, and TCR repertoires in tissues likely differ from the TCR repertoires found in blood. Based on pairwise subsampling, the degree of clonotype sharing among donors was expected to be affected by sequencing depth. Even with the large sequencing depth, rarefaction of the sorted-subset datasets indicated that sequencing was incomplete. Naive subsets generally had larger estimated clonotype richness than memory subsets. Higher generation probabilities were observed for clonotypes shared by all four sorted-subset donors than for non-shared clonotypes. Because the study included a small number of donors, the genetic and exposure-history diversity represented was limited.

The rearrangement combines TRBV28 with TRBJ2-7; the D segment could be TRBD2, given 6 matching bases. Sequenced sample: naive CD4+ T cells sorted from blood. The sample's cell subset or site label, in plain terms: CD45RA+ positively selected. The receptor was isolated from a man in his thirties or forties in good health. The nucleotide sequence reads as follows: TGTGCCAGCAGCCGGGGGTACGAGCAGTACTTC. This translates into CASSRGYEQYF.